This paragraph reports one TCR beta chain. The assay was immunoSEQ multiplex PCR, and TCRdb's table has in-frame clones only and misses some. The data hold some 77,000 clones, with roughly 96% observed a single time. The sample comes from a study of technical replicates of blood from a handful of donors. Germline CDR1 SSHAT, CDR2 FNYEAQ (reference sequence). V gave up 5 bases and J gave up 0 bases, with 12 bases separating them. The CDR3 is made up of 15 amino acids. V usage is TRBV7-7 and J usage is TRBJ2-3; D unresolved. This TCR derives from a human donor in good health. Sequences were obtained from T cells isolated from PBMCs. Here the CDR3 DNA reads TGTGCCAGCAGCCCAAGTTCCACTAGCACAGATACGCAGTATTTT. Amino acids: CASSPSSTSTDTQYF.